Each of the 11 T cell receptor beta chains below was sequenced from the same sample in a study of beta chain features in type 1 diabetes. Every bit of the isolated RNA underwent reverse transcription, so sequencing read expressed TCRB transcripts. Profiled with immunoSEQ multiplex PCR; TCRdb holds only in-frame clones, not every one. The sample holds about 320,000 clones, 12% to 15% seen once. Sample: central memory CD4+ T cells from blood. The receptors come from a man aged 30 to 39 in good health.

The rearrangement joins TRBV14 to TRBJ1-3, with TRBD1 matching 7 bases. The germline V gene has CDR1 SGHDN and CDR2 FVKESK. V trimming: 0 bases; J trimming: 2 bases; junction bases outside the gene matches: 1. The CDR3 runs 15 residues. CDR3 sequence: CASSQERGPGNTIYF. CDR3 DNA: TGTGCCAGCAGCCAAGAAAGGGGGCCTGGAAACACCATATATTTT.

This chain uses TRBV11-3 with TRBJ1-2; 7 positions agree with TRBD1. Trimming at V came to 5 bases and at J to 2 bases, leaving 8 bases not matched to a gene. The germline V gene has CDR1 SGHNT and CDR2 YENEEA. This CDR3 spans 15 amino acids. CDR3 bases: TGTGCCAGCAGCGTTACCGGGACAGCGAACTATGGCTACACCTTC. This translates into CASSVTGTANYGYTF.

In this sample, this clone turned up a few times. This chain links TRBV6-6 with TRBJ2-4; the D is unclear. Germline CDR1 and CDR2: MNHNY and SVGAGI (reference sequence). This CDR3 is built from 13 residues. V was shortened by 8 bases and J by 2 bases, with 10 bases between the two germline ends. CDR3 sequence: CASRTVSKNIQYF. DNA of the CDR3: TGTGCCAGCCGCACAGTATCCAAAAACATTCAGTACTTC.

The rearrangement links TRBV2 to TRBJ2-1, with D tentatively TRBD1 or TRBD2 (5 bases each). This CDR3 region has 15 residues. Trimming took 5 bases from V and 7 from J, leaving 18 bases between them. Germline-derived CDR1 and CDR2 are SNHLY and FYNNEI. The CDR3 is CASSPGTVGENEQFF. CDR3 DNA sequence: TGTGCCAGCAGTCCGGGGACGGTCGGCGAAAATGAGCAGTTCTTC.

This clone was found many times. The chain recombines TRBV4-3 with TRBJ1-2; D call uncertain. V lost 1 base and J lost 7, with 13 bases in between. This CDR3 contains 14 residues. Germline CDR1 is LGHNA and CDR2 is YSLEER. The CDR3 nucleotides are TGCGCCAGCAGCCAAGGGGGTATGATAGGTGGCTACACCTTC. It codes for CASSQGGMIGGYTF.

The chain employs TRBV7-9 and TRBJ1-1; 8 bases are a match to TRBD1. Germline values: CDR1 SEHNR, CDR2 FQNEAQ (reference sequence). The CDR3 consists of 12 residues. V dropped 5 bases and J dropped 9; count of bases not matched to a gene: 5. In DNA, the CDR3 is TGTGCCAGCAGCCGGGACAGGAATCAAGCTTTCTTT. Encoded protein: CASSRDRNQAFF.

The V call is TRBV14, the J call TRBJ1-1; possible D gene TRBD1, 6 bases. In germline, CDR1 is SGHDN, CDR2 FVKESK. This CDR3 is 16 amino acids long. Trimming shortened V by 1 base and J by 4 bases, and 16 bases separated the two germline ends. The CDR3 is CASSQVTGRGGTEAFF. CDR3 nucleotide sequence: TGTGCCAGCAGCCAAGTTACGGGCAGGGGAGGCACTGAAGCTTTCTTT.

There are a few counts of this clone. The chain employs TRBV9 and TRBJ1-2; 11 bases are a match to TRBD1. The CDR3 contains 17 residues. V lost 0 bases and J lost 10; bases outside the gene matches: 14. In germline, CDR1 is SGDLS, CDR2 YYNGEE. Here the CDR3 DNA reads TGTGCCAGCAGCGTAGCACCTGGACAGGGGGCTTCTGGGTACTACACCTTC. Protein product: CASSVAPGQGASGYYTF.

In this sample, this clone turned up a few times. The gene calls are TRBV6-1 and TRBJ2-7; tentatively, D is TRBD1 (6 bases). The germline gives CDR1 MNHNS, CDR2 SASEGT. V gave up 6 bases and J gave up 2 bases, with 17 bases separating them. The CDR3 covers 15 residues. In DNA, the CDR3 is TGTGCCAGCAGCGAGAGCCGCAGGGGAACCTACGAGCAGTACTTC. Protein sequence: CASSESRRGTYEQYF.

The CDR3 protein is CASSARSEGREKLFF. Here the CDR3 DNA reads TGTGCCAGCAGCGCCAGAAGTGAGGGGCGCGAAAAACTGTTTTTT. The chain is built from TRBV9 and TRBJ1-4; D possibly corresponds to TRBD1 (5 bases). The CDR3 runs 15 residues. CDR1 is SGDLS, CDR2 YYNGEE, per germline. V gave up 3 bases and J gave up 8 bases, with 17 bases separating them.

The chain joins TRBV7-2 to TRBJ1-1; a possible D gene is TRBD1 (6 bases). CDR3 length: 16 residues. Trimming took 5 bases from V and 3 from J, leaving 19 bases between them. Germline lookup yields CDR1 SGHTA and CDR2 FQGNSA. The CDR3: CASSPKPRTEHTEAFF. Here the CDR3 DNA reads TGTGCCAGCAGCCCAAAGCCCCGGACAGAACACACTGAAGCTTTCTTT.